This paragraph covers one T cell receptor beta chain sequence. Its specificity is not known. PCR primers comprised 60 Vbeta and 13 Jbeta primers. Clones were read by immunoSEQ multiplex PCR, and TCRdb kept only the in-frame ones, dropping some. The table lists about 150,000 clones, about 88% of them singletons. Germline CDR1 and CDR2: SGHRS and YFSETQ. The CDR3 is 15 residues long. After removal of 1 base from V and 5 bases from J, the junction contained 5 bases not matched to a gene. The data were obtained in a study of cytomegalovirus exposure and HLA in healthy donors. Study summary: Early on, a data release was issued that held 85 million to 95 million unique TCRs from HLA-typed donors. Points from the study as a whole: Later on, an analysis showed TCR association rates differing by HLA locus, with DRB1 the most and HLA-C the fewest. As immune exposure information, only CMV serostatus was available.

V gene TRBV5-1 combines with J gene TRBJ2-5; TRBD1 matches at 10 bases. Sequencing input: PBMCs. This clonotype originated in a young woman in good health and CMV-seronegative. CDR3 bases: TGCGCCAGCAGCTTGCTAGGGACAGGGGAGGAGACCCAGTACTTC. Its protein is CASSLLGTGEETQYF. Full variable domain (missing parts from reference TRBV5-1 and TRBJ2-5): KAGVTQTPRYLIKTRGQQVTLSCSPISGHRSVSWYQQTPGQGLQFLFEYFSETQRNKGNFPGRFSGRQFSNSRSEMNVSTLELGDSALYLCASSLLGTGEETQYFGPGTRLLVL.